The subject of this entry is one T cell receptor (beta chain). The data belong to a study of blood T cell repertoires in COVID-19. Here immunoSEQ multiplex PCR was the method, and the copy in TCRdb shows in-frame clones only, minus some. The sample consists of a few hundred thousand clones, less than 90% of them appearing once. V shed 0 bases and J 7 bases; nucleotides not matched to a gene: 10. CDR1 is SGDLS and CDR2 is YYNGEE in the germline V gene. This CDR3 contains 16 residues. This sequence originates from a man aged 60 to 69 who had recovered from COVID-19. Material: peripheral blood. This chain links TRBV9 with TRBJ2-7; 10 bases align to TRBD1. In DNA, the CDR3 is TGTGCCAGCAGCGTAGACACCGGGACAGGGGAGGTAGAGCAGTACTTC. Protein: CASSVDTGTGEVEQYF.